The TCR beta chain described here comes from a study of human T cells and chemical hapten exposure. Time point defined: patch test 1, 2 weeks after DPC sensitization. Treatment of the sample: therapeutic diphenylcyclopropenone sensitization with weekly scalp DPC. Unfractionated whole blood yielded total RNA. Unique molecular identifiers were attached to individual cDNA molecules within the library. Original methodology: The median was around 88,000 TCRs per sample, ranging about 20,000 to 700,000. TCRdb redid the calling of the RACE reads with MiXCR, one entry per CDR3 protein. The V and J calls follow TCRdb's processing rather than the paper's. This sample has 150,000 to 200,000 distinct CDR3 sequences, with approximately 14% found just once. This clonotype was recorded a few times. The CDR3 extends over 15 amino acids. The germline V and J ends were trimmed by 4 bases and 4 bases, with 13 bases remaining between them. In germline, CDR1 is MDHEN, CDR2 SYDVKM.

The J gene is TRBJ1-4, the V gene TRBV28; D is uncertain. The specimen was whole blood, collected in connection with sensitization to the hapten diphenylcyclopropenone (DPC). The sequence was collected from a woman in her twenties or thirties with alopecia areata. Some clones in this sample may be carry-over from other donors' samples. CDR3 nucleotide sequence: TGTGCCAGCAGTTCTCCGGCAGCTGGTAATGAAAAACTGTTTTTT. Protein: CASSSPAAGNEKLFF.